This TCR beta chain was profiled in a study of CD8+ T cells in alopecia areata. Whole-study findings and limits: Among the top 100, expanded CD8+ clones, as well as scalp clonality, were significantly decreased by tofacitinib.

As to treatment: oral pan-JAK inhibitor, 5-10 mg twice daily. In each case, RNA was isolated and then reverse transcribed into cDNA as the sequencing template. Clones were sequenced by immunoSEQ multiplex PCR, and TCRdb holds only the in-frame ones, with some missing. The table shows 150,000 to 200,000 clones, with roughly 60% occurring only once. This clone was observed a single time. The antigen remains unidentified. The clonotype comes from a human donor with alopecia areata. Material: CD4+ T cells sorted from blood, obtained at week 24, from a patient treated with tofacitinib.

The CDR3 spells CASSLLDHRTQYF. CDR3 in DNA: TGTGCCAGCAGCTTACTGGACCATCGGACCCAGTACTTC. V is TRBV7-2 and J is TRBJ2-5; D uncertain. The germline V gene encodes CDR1 SGHTA and CDR2 FQGNSA. The CDR3 contains 13 residues. Trimming took off 2 bases at V and 7 bases at J, with 11 bases between the two ends.